A single sample gave rise to the 20 T cell receptor beta chains below, sequenced in a study of T cells in Graves' hyperthyroidism and ophthalmopathy. The TCR beta CDR3 regions underwent amplification using RNA transcripts as the source. First-round RT-PCR with HTBI primers amplified the TCR CDR3 region. Via MiXCR, TCRdb re-called the multiplex PCR reads, giving one row per CDR3 protein. The sample has around 600,000 distinct CDR3 sequences, over 40% seen once. Source material: peripheral blood or thyroid tissue (not recorded which). These receptors were obtained from an adult man with Graves' disease, either hyperthyroidism or ophthalmopathy (not recorded which).

Here the CDR3 reads CASGPGQGNNPIEQYF. As DNA, the CDR3 is TGTGCCAGCGGCCCCGGACAGGGTAACAATCCAATCGAGCAGTACTTC. The chain couples TRBV7-6 to TRBJ2-7, with 8 bases fitting TRBD1. Germline V lookup: CDR1 SGHVS, CDR2 FNYEAQ. This CDR3 has 16 residues. V shed 8 bases and J 6 bases; nucleotides not matched to a gene: 18. Full variable domain (rest looked up from reference TRBV7-6 and TRBJ2-7): GAGVSQSPRYKVTKRGQDVALRCDPISGHVSLYWYRQALGQGPEFLTYFNYEAQQDKSGLPNDRFSAERPEGSISTLTIQRTEQRDSAMYRCASGPGQGNNPIEQYFGPGTRLTVT.

This chain uses TRBV5-6 with TRBJ1-5; D possibly corresponds to TRBD1 (5 bases). Trimming removed 3 bases at V and 3 bases at J, with 13 bases between. Germline CDR1 SGHDT, CDR2 YYEEEE. The CDR3 covers 15 residues. CDR3 nucleotide sequence: TGTGCCAGCAGCTGGGGGACTGGCGTCAATCAGCCCCAGCATTTT. Translation gives CASSWGTGVNQPQHF.

The chain recombines TRBV7-9 with TRBJ1-5; D gene uncertain. V dropped 11 bases and J dropped 7 bases, with 15 bases sitting between them. Germline-derived CDR1 and CDR2 are SEHNR and FQNEAQ (reference sequence). The CDR3 sequence is 12 residues long. The CDR3 DNA reads TGTGCCTGGAGTAGCGTCGGCCAGCCCCAGCATTTT. It encodes CAWSSVGQPQHF.

Concerning this clonotype: A read error may be the cause here, since a much bigger clone is one base away. The chain uses TRBV7-6 and TRBJ2-7, with 9 nucleotides matching TRBD2. This CDR3 region has 15 residues. Germline-derived CDR1 and CDR2 are SGHVS and FNYEAQ. CDR3 residues: CANSLGLAGAGEQYF. CDR3 bases: TGTGCCAACAGCTTAGGGTTAGCGGGAGCGGGGGAGCAGTACTTC.

The chain is built from TRBV29-1 and TRBJ2-3, with D perhaps TRBD2 (5 bases). V lost 5 bases, J lost 2 bases, and 14 bases lay in between. Germline V gene data show CDR1 as SQVTM and CDR2 as ANQGSEA. The CDR3 sequence is 14 residues long. In DNA, the CDR3 is TGCAGCGTTCTCGGACTTTCTATCACAGATACGCAGTATTTT. It translates to CSVLGLSITDTQYF.

This clonotype came up many times. The rearrangement links TRBV15 to TRBJ1-2; weak D call: TRBD1 (5 bases). Germline CDR1 is LNHNV and CDR2 is YYDKDF (reference sequence). The V and J ends lost 1 base and 2 bases respectively, with 11 bases between them. This CDR3 contains 15 residues. The CDR3 nucleotides read TGTGCCACCAGCAGAGTCACAGGAGCCAACTATGGCTACACCTTC. Translating gives CATSRVTGANYGYTF. Full variable domain (outside the CDR3, taken from reference TRBV15 and TRBJ1-2): DAMVIQNPRYQVTQFGKPVTLSCSQTLNHNVMYWYQQKSSQAPKLLFHYYDKDFNNEADTPDNFQSRRPNTSFCFLDIRSPGLGDTAMYLCATSRVTGANYGYTFGSGTRLTVV.

The rearrangement links TRBV29-1 to TRBJ1-1, with 7 bases matching TRBD1. This CDR3 has 14 residues. Trimming at V came to 7 bases and at J to 0 bases, leaving 8 bases not matched to a gene. Germline V gene sequence: CDR1 SQVTM, CDR2 ANQGSEA. DNA for the CDR3: TGCAGCGGCCGACAGGGAGGCTTGAACACTGAAGCTTTCTTT. Protein: CSGRQGGLNTEAFF.

Comments on this clonotype: This clone may be a read error of a much larger clone one base away. This CDR3 is missing its conserved last phenylalanine or tryptophan, likely due to a read error. The chain recombines TRBV7-9 with TRBJ1-1; D not resolved. This CDR3 has 12 residues. The V gene's germline CDR1 is SEHNR and CDR2 FQNEAQ (reference sequence). Trimming took off 3 bases at V and 4 bases at J, with 6 bases between the two ends. CDR3 sequence reads: CASSFEGTEAFL. DNA for the CDR3: TGTGCCAGCAGCTTCGAAGGCACTGAAGCTTTCCTT.

The chain employs TRBV6-6 and TRBJ2-7, with D possibly matching TRBD2 (5 bases). Germline loops: CDR1 MNHNY, CDR2 SVGAGI (reference sequence). This CDR3 is 12 amino acids long. Trimming cost V 7 bases and J 4 bases, with 11 bases left between them. The CDR3 spells CASKTGGYEQYF. Here the CDR3 DNA reads TGTGCCAGCAAGACCGGCGGGTACGAGCAGTACTTC.

For this clonotype: This may be a read error: a much more frequent sequence differs by one nucleotide. The V gene is TRBV19, the J gene TRBJ1-6; D not certain. The CDR3 has 14 residues. V lost 7 bases, J lost 9 bases, and 16 bases lay in between. Germline V gene data show CDR1 as LNHDA and CDR2 as SQIVND (reference sequence). In DNA form, the CDR3 reads TGTGCCAGTACCCCTCGTGAGGTGAGTTCACCCCTCCACTTT. Its translation: CASTPREVSSPLHF. Variable domain in full (rest from reference TRBV19 and TRBJ1-6): DGGITQSPKYLFRKEGQNVTLSCEQNLNHDAMYWYRQDPGQGLRLIYYSQIVNDFQKGDIAEGYSVSREKKESFPLTVTSAQKNPTAFYLCASTPREVSSPLHFGNGTRLTVT.

A few counts support this clonotype. The CDR3 bases are TGTGCCAGCAGAGTGACTAGCGGGGACACCGGGGAGCTGTTTTTT. Its protein is CASRVTSGDTGELFF. The chain couples TRBV7-9 to TRBJ2-2; 11 nucleotides agree with TRBD2. The J segment lost 3 bases and the V segment lost 6 bases, leaving 3 bases of the junction unmatched. Germline CDR1 is SEHNR and CDR2 is FQNEAQ (reference sequence). The CDR3 has 15 residues.

With respect to this clonotype: One end of the junction is discordant with germline, which a read error may explain. The chain has TRBV19 and TRBJ2-5; D possibly corresponds to TRBD2 (5 bases). The CDR3 sequence is 15 residues long. Germline V gives CDR1 LNHDA, CDR2 SQIVND (reference sequence). CDR3 region: CASSLPGAGEETQYF. The CDR3 DNA follows: TGCGCCAGCAGCCTCCCGGGTGCCGGGGAGGAGACCCAGTACTTC. Variable domain in full (rest from reference TRBV19 and TRBJ2-5): DGGITQSPKYLFRKEGQNVTLSCEQNLNHDAMYWYRQDPGQGLRLIYYSQIVNDFQKGDIAEGYSVSREKKESFPLTVTSAQKNPTAFYLCASSLPGAGEETQYFGPGTRLLVL.

The count of this clonotype is one. The V gene is TRBV7-4, the J gene TRBJ2-5, with 11 bases lining up with TRBD1. V shed 5 bases and J 13 bases; nucleotides not matched to a gene: 6. CDR1 and CDR2 from the germline V gene are SGHVT and SQSDAQ. CDR3 length: 12 residues. The CDR3 sequence: CASSPGQGAVYF. The CDR3 DNA sequence: TGTGCCAGCAGCCCAGGACAGGGGGCTGTGTACTTC.

This clonotype was counted many times. This rearrangement joins TRBV7-2 to TRBJ1-6, with unresolved D. Trimming left V 2 bases short and J 8 bases short, with 10 bases between. The CDR3 has 14 amino acids. Germline V gives CDR1 SGHTA, CDR2 FQGNSA. As DNA, the CDR3 is TGTGCCAGCAGCTTACGGATGGCCGATTCACCCCTCCACTTT. Its translation: CASSLRMADSPLHF.

This clonotype has just a few counts. The genes are TRBV6-5 and TRBJ1-1; D is undetermined. Trimming pared 0 bases from V and 8 bases from J, leaving 13 bases between. This CDR3 is 14 amino acids long. CDR1 is MNHEY and CDR2 is SVGAGI in the germline V gene. The CDR3 DNA reads as TGTGCCAGCAGTTACTCAGTTCGTCGGTTGGAAGCTTTCTTT. This translates into CASSYSVRRLEAFF.

The gene calls are TRBV20-1 and TRBJ2-7; 9 bases align to TRBD1. Germline V gene data show CDR1 as DFQATT and CDR2 as SNEGSKA (reference sequence). This CDR3 is 14 amino acids long. The DNA of the CDR3 is TGCAGGGCAAGACAGGGACAGGGTTACGACGAGCAGTACTTC. Residues: CRARQGQGYDEQYF.

In its sample, this clonotype was seen a few times. The J gene is TRBJ1-4, the V gene TRBV5-6; D gene uncertain. This CDR3 spans 13 amino acids. Deletions cut 0 bases from V and 6 bases from J, with 6 bases between. The germline V gene has CDR1 SGHDT and CDR2 YYEEEE. This CDR3 is CASSLGSHEKLFF. The CDR3 DNA reads as TGTGCCAGCAGCTTGGGATCCCATGAAAAACTGTTTTTT.

The chain combines TRBV7-8 with TRBJ1-1; D is ambiguous. V lost 5 bases to trimming and J lost 1 base, with 14 bases between them. Germline V CDR1 and CDR2: SGHVS, FQNEAQ. The CDR3 contains 15 residues. CDR3 sequence reads: CASSQDLSENTEAFF. CDR3 sequence (DNA): TGTGCCAGCAGCCAAGATCTATCAGAGAACACTGAAGCTTTCTTT.

This chain joins TRBV28 and TRBJ1-2, with 8 bases matching TRBD1. This CDR3 spans 15 amino acids. CDR1 and CDR2 from the germline V gene are MDHEN and SYDVKM. The V gene end was trimmed by 5 bases and the J gene end by 3 bases; junction bases not matched to a gene: 8. The CDR3 DNA is TGTGCCAGCAGTCCCGATCCAGGGGGCCACTATGGCTACACCTTC. Translating it yields CASSPDPGGHYGYTF.

V and J are TRBV6-1 and TRBJ1-6; tentatively, D is TRBD1 (6 bases). V was clipped by 6 bases and J by 6 bases, with 18 bases between them. Per germline, CDR1 MNHNS and CDR2 SASEGT. The CDR3 extends over 16 amino acids. The CDR3 DNA is TGTGCCAGCAGCAGAGGGGGGAAACTAAGTAATTCACCCCTCCACTTT. Translating gives CASSRGGKLSNSPLHF.